This T cell receptor beta chain emerged from a study of cytomegalovirus exposure and HLA in healthy donors. Study results and caveats: According to a later analysis, TCR clusters from the first cohort tended to co-occur in the 100 to 150 validation repertoires.

Notes on this clone: Its target is unknown.

Here immunoSEQ multiplex PCR was the method, and the copy in TCRdb shows in-frame clones only, minus some. This repertoire shows some 170,000 clones, approximately 86% found once; its top ten account for 2% to 3%. Per germline, CDR1 SGHVS and CDR2 FNYEAQ. The CDR3 extends over 15 amino acids. Between the trimmed V and J ends, which lost 5 bases and 3 bases, there was a span of 16 bases. Source material: PBMCs. The TCR sequence derives from a man aged 18 to 30 in good health and CMV-seropositive. The chain employs TRBV7-6 and TRBJ2-5, with D tentatively TRBD2 (7 bases). Here the CDR3 reads CASSPRRGGEETQYF. CDR3 nucleotides: TGTGCCAGCAGCCCCCGAAGGGGGGGGGAAGAGACCCAGTACTTC. Drawing the rest from reference TRBV7-6 and TRBJ2-5, the complete variable domain is GAGVSQSPRYKVTKRGQDVALRCDPISGHVSLYWYRQALGQGPEFLTYFNYEAQQDKSGLPNDRFSAERPEGSISTLTIQRTEQRDSAMYRCASSPRRGGEETQYFGPGTRLLVL.